The 27 T cell receptor beta chains in this list originate from one sample, sequenced in a study of blood T cell repertoires in COVID-19. Sequencing used immunoSEQ multiplex PCR; TCRdb keeps in-frame clones, though not all of them. The sample records about 190,000 clones, roughly nine tenths being singletons. The sample consisted of peripheral blood. Every receptor here comes from a man aged 40-50 years with acute or convalescent COVID-19.

The rearrangement uses TRBV5-4 and TRBJ2-5; TRBD1 matches 7 bases. The germline gives CDR1 SGHNT, CDR2 YYREEE (reference sequence). The CDR3 covers 14 residues. V shed 4 bases, J shed 5 bases, and the junction held 8 bases outside the gene matches. This chain's CDR3 is CASSDRTGGETQYF. The CDR3 nucleotides are TGTGCCAGCAGCGACAGGACAGGTGGGGAGACCCAGTACTTC.

This clone occurred once. The CDR3 is CASSQDLREPENSPLHF. As DNA, the CDR3 is TGTGCCAGCAGCCAAGATTTGAGGGAGCCCGAGAATTCACCCCTCCACTTT. V gene TRBV3-1 (or the pseudogene TRBV3-2) combines with J gene TRBJ1-6; no reliable D call. Between the trimmed V and J ends, which lost 0 bases and 7 bases, there was a span of 16 bases. This CDR3 is built from 17 residues. The germline gives CDR1 LGHDT, CDR2 YNNKEL (reference sequence).

The genes are TRBV15 and TRBJ2-3, with TRBD2 as a possible D gene (6 bases). The germline V gene encodes CDR1 LNHNV and CDR2 YYDKDF (reference sequence). CDR3 length equals 17 residues. Trimming took 5 bases from V and 0 from J, leaving 18 bases between them. The CDR3: CATSVSSGTASTDTQYF. The CDR3 coding sequence is TGTGCCACCAGCGTGTCGTCCGGGACTGCTAGCACAGATACGCAGTATTTT.

This clone was found once. The rearrangement joins TRBV5-1 to TRBJ2-3; tentatively, D is TRBD1 (5 bases). The CDR3 is 19 residues long. CDR1 SGHRS and CDR2 YFSETQ come from the germline V gene. With 0 bases removed from V and 1 base from J, the gap between germline ends came to 21 bases. In DNA, the CDR3 is TGCGCCAGCAGCTTGGGGTACGACAGCGCAAGTCCCCGCACAGATACGCAGTATTTT. It codes for CASSLGYDSASPRTDTQYF.

This clone occurred a few times. The chain uses TRBV5-1 and TRBJ1-1; D unresolved. Trimming stripped 3 bases from V and 5 bases from J, with 11 bases between. From germline, CDR1 is SGHRS and CDR2 YFSETQ. The CDR3 runs to 13 residues. The CDR3 spells CASSSSEGTEAFF. The CDR3 DNA is TGCGCCAGCAGCTCCTCAGAGGGAACTGAAGCTTTCTTT.

This chain joins TRBV29-1 and TRBJ2-7, with D tentatively TRBD2 (5 bases). The CDR3 runs 12 residues. Trimming pared 7 bases from V and 6 bases from J, leaving 16 bases between. Germline CDR1 reads SQVTM; CDR2 reads ANQGSEA. CDR3 nucleotide sequence: TGCAGCGCTACTTCGGGGTTCGGCGAGCAGTACTTC. It yields the protein CSATSGFGEQYF.

The chain recombines TRBV18 with TRBJ2-1; 7 nucleotides match TRBD1. The CDR3 runs 15 residues. J was trimmed by 2 bases and V by 2 bases; bases with no gene match: 3. Per the germline V gene, CDR1 is KGHSH and CDR2 is LQKENI. DNA for the CDR3: TGTGCCAGCTCACCAACTGACAGGGCCTACAATGAGCAGTTCTTC. This sequence encodes CASSPTDRAYNEQFF.

This chain joins TRBV3-1 (or the pseudogene TRBV3-2) and TRBJ2-3; 12 bases line up with TRBD2. J lost 0 bases, V lost 3 bases, and 1 base had no gene match. Per germline, CDR1 LGHDT and CDR2 YNNKEL (reference sequence). This CDR3 has 16 amino acids. The CDR3 nucleotides read TGTGCCAGCAGCCAGCTAGCGGGGGGGAGCACAGATACGCAGTATTTT. Translated: CASSQLAGGSTDTQYF.

The chain employs TRBV9 and TRBJ2-7, with 11 bases lining up with TRBD1. The CDR3 sequence is 16 residues long. Germline V lookup: CDR1 SGDLS, CDR2 YYNGEE. The V segment lost 4 bases and the J segment 4 bases; nucleotides outside the gene matches: 10. The CDR3 sequence: CASSPGVGQGAYEQYF. CDR3 nucleotide sequence: TGTGCCAGCAGCCCAGGGGTAGGACAGGGGGCTTACGAGCAGTACTTC.

The genes are TRBV5-1 and TRBJ2-6, with 9 bases matching TRBD1. Germline assignment: CDR1 SGHRS and CDR2 YFSETQ. Germline trimming cut 4 bases from V and 0 bases from J; bases unmatched to any gene: 5. CDR3 length: 17 residues. The CDR3 DNA follows: TGCGCCAGCAGCCCCGGGACAGGGCTCTCTGGGGCCAACGTCCTGACTTTC. Amino acid sequence: CASSPGTGLSGANVLTF.

The chain links TRBV30 to TRBJ2-6, with 7 positions matching TRBD1. This CDR3 has 19 residues. Germline loops: CDR1 GTSNPN, CDR2 SVGIG (reference sequence). Unmatched junction bases numbered 13, after V lost 2 bases and J lost 0 bases. The CDR3 DNA reads as TGTGCCTGGAGTCCGATTGGCCAGGGGGAAAACTCTGGGGCCAACGTCCTGACTTTC. It encodes CAWSPIGQGENSGANVLTF.

This chain connects TRBV7-2 to TRBJ2-1; 7 bases are a match to TRBD2. Trimming cost V 5 bases and J 4 bases; bases outside gene matches: 8. The CDR3 extends over 15 amino acids. Germline-derived CDR1 and CDR2 are SGHTA and FQGNSA. The CDR3: CASSLSAGTYNEQFF. CDR3 bases: TGTGCCAGCAGCCTATCAGCGGGGACTTACAATGAGCAGTTCTTC. The complete variable domain, with remaining parts taken from reference TRBV7-2 and TRBJ2-1, reads GAGVSQSPSNKVTEKGKDVELRCDPISGHTALYWYRQSLGQGLEFLIYFQGNSAPDKSGLPSDRFSAERTGGSVSTLTIQRTQQEDSAVYLCASSLSAGTYNEQFFGPGTRLTVL.

CDR3 amino acids: CASHRERLKDYEQYF. The CDR3 DNA reads TGTGCCAGCCATCGGGAGCGTTTGAAAGACTACGAGCAGTACTTC. This sequence joins TRBV2 and TRBJ2-7, with D possibly matching TRBD2 (6 bases). This CDR3 has 15 residues. V was shortened by 8 bases and J by 3 bases, with 20 bases between the two germline ends. CDR1 SNHLY and CDR2 FYNNEI come from the germline V gene.

The rearrangement joins TRBV30 to TRBJ2-3; D may be TRBD1 (6 bases). The germline V and J ends were trimmed by 5 bases and 4 bases, with 25 bases remaining between them. The CDR3 is 17 residues long. CDR1 and CDR2 from the germline V gene are GTSNPN and SVGIG (reference sequence). CDR3 loop: CAWDHLTGRGLSDTQYF. CDR3 nucleotide sequence: TGTGCCTGGGACCATTTAACAGGGAGAGGGTTGTCAGATACGCAGTATTTT.

This chain uses TRBV2 with TRBJ1-4; the D gene is possibly TRBD1 (6 bases). The V and J ends lost 5 bases and 5 bases respectively, with 12 bases between them. The CDR3 covers 14 residues. From germline, CDR1 is SNHLY and CDR2 FYNNEI. CDR3 sequence (DNA): TGTGCCAGCAGTTACAGGGTAGCGAATGAAAAACTGTTTTTT. This sequence encodes CASSYRVANEKLFF. Full variable domain (outside the CDR3, taken from reference TRBV2 and TRBJ1-4): EPEVTQTPSHQVTQMGQEVILRCVPISNHLYFYWYRQILGQKVEFLVSFYNNEISEKSEIFDDQFSVERPDGSNFTLKIRSTKLEDSAMYFCASSYRVANEKLFFGSGTQLSVL.

The CDR3 spells CASSLGGETEAFF. CDR3 DNA sequence: TGTGCCAGCAGCTTAGGGGGGGAAACTGAAGCTTTCTTT. The chain has TRBV11-3 and TRBJ1-1; D is possibly TRBD1 (5 bases). CDR1 and CDR2 (germline): SGHNT, YENEEA. This CDR3 has 13 amino acids. Between the trimmed V and J ends, which lost 1 base and 5 bases, there was a span of 8 bases.

V gene TRBV18 combines with J gene TRBJ1-3; D uncertain. CDR3 size: 14 residues. Trimming cost V 2 bases and J 4 bases, with 9 bases left between them. Germline loops: CDR1 KGHSH, CDR2 LQKENI. The CDR3: CASSPEISGNTIYF. The CDR3 nucleotides are TGTGCCAGCTCACCAGAGATCTCGGGAAACACCATATATTTT.

This clone has a single count. Here the CDR3 DNA reads TGTGCCAGCGGTAAGACAGTGGGAAATTCACCCCTCCACTTT. Amino acids: CASGKTVGNSPLHF. This sequence joins TRBV2 and TRBJ1-6, with D perhaps matching TRBD1 (5 bases). Germline V lookup: CDR1 SNHLY, CDR2 FYNNEI. CDR3 size: 14 residues. The V end lost 8 bases, the J end lost 7 bases, and 15 bases lay between the germline ends.

The chain couples TRBV30 to TRBJ2-3; possibly TRBD2 for D (6 bases). CDR1 is GTSNPN, CDR2 SVGIG, per germline (reference sequence). V was clipped by 0 bases and J by 8 bases, with 12 bases between them. The CDR3 runs 13 residues. Written as DNA, the CDR3 is TGTGCCTGGAGTGTCAGGCGGGGTGGTACGCAGTATTTT. This sequence encodes CAWSVRRGGTQYF.

This clone was picked up a small number of times. The J gene is TRBJ1-5, the V gene TRBV18, with TRBD1 matching 9 bases. J lost 4 bases, V lost 5 bases, and 3 bases had no gene match. This CDR3 has 14 residues. From germline, CDR1 is KGHSH and CDR2 LQKENI. CDR3 loop: CASSSGTGNQPQHF. CDR3 in DNA: TGTGCCAGCTCATCCGGGACAGGGAATCAGCCCCAGCATTTT.

V and J are TRBV6-4 and TRBJ2-6; D ambiguous. Germline CDR1 MRHNA, CDR2 SNTAGT. V shed 6 bases and J shed 0 bases, with 3 bases lying between them. This CDR3 spans 13 amino acids. For the CDR3, the DNA is TGTGCCAGCAGCAGCTCTGGGGCCAACGTCCTGACTTTC. It codes for CASSSSGANVLTF.

This rearrangement joins TRBV5-6 to TRBJ2-3; no clear D. The germline V gene has CDR1 SGHDT and CDR2 YYEEEE. The CDR3 covers 13 residues. Trimming took 4 bases from V and 4 from J, leaving 10 bases between them. The CDR3 loop is CASSDDWSDTQYF. The CDR3 DNA follows: TGTGCCAGCAGCGACGACTGGTCAGATACGCAGTATTTT.

This rearrangement joins TRBV10-2 to TRBJ2-3; 11 bases line up with TRBD2. CDR3 length equals 16 residues. Germline trimming cut 5 bases from V and 8 bases from J; bases unmatched to any gene: 12. Germline assignment: CDR1 WSHSY and CDR2 SAAADI. CDR3 sequence (DNA): TGCGCCAGCAGTCCCCGGTTAGCGGGGGGGGGTTCTACGCAGTATTTT. Its translation: CASSPRLAGGGSTQYF.

The rearrangement links TRBV28 to TRBJ1-6; 7 nucleotides line up with TRBD1. This CDR3 has 14 amino acids. Looked up from germline, CDR1 is MDHEN and CDR2 is SYDVKM. The V and J ends lost 6 bases and 4 bases, in that order; junction bases with no gene match: 3. CDR3 region: CASSVTGYNSPLHF. As DNA, the CDR3 is TGTGCCAGCAGCGTGACAGGGTATAATTCACCCCTCCACTTT.

The CDR3 reads CASSHRQGRKYSYGYTF. The CDR3 DNA reads as TGTGCCAGCAGCCACCGACAGGGAAGGAAGTATAGCTATGGCTACACCTTC. The chain employs TRBV13 and TRBJ1-2, with 7 bases aligning to TRBD1. J lost 4 bases, V lost 5 bases, and 16 bases had no gene match. CDR3 size: 17 residues. Germline CDR1 reads PRHDT; CDR2 reads FYEKMQ (reference sequence).

This clone was recorded a few times. This chain links TRBV6-2 or TRBV6-3 with TRBJ1-1; possible D gene TRBD1, 5 bases. CDR1 and CDR2 (germline): MNHEY, SVGEGT. The CDR3 runs 16 residues. V lost 2 bases and J lost 0, with 13 bases in between. The CDR3 nucleotides are TGTGCCAGCAGTTACGGGTCAGGGTATATGAACACTGAAGCTTTCTTT. Translated, it gives CASSYGSGYMNTEAFF.

This clone was recorded only once. The J gene is TRBJ1-5, the V gene TRBV6-5; D is perhaps TRBD1 (5 bases). The germline V gene has CDR1 MNHEY and CDR2 SVGAGI. This CDR3 contains 15 residues. V lost 7 bases and J lost 4, with 17 bases in between. The DNA for the CDR3 is TGTGCCAGCATCCACTTTTGGGGGGGGAATCAGCCCCAGCATTTT. Its translation: CASIHFWGGNQPQHF.